These T cell receptor beta chains were read from a single sample in a study of blood T cell repertoires in COVID-19. Only in-frame clones appear in the TCRdb table, and some are missing; sequencing was by immunoSEQ multiplex PCR. Of 200,000 to 250,000 clones listed, nearly 85% are singletons. Sequenced: peripheral blood. Every receptor here comes from a human donor in a cohort sampled during active COVID-19. Both conserved end residues are part of each CDR3. Clone size, where shown, is once, few, many, or a class for clones that have expanded.

abundance | j_gene | v_gene | CDR3aa
. | TRBJ2-7 | TRBV28 | CASTQSNYEQYF
. | TRBJ1-6 | TRBV10-3 | CAISETSGGDSPLHF
. | TRBJ2-5 | TRBV6-5 | CASTQSEGGTQYF
once | TRBJ1-6 | TRBV10-2 | CASRLGQGVDGPLHF
. | TRBJ2-7 | TRBV28 | CASRFQGGEYEQYF
. | TRBJ1-5 | TRBV28 | CASSFSGAHRPQHF
. | TRBJ2-1 | TRBV7-2 | CASSLASGLYNEQFF
. | TRBJ2-7 | TRBV23-1 | CASRQGRTEQYF
few | TRBJ2-5 | TRBV6-2/TRBV6-3 | CASSSVFQETQYF
. | TRBJ1-5 | TRBV4-1 | CASSQVPAGSGQPQHF
. | TRBJ2-5 | TRBV6-5 | CASSYGGTQYF
. | TRBJ1-2 | TRBV3-1/TRBV3-2 | CASSQGQALRYGYTF
few | TRBJ2-1 | TRBV7-9 | CASSLGDEQFF
once | TRBJ1-5 | TRBV5-1 | CASSCFSGARGQPQHF
. | TRBJ1-6 | TRBV5-1 | CASSPGQGSNSPLHF
. | TRBJ1-3 | TRBV18 | CASSSGQGIGNTIYF
few | TRBJ1-1 | TRBV27 | CASWRVRSTEAFF
. | TRBJ1-2 | TRBV5-4 | CASSRRGNYGYTF
few | TRBJ1-5 | TRBV2 | CASSRTGYSNQPQHF
. | TRBJ2-5 | TRBV15 | CATSRALTGQETQYF
once | TRBJ2-7 | TRBV11-2 | CASSPGQGFYEQYF
. | TRBJ1-2 | TRBV6-5 | CASLRDRGGYGYTF
. | TRBJ1-3 | TRBV30 | CAWGFRSSGNTIYF
once | TRBJ2-5 | TRBV11-3 | CASSLTSGDRETQYF
. | TRBJ1-2 | TRBV19 | CASSTQESYGYTF
. | TRBJ1-1 | TRBV3-1/TRBV3-2 | CASSQWGVENTEAFF
. | TRBJ2-1 | TRBV19 | CASTLGLAGVHEQFF
. | TRBJ1-6 | TRBV2 | CASSESGAMVGSPLHF